Sequencing of this T cell receptor beta chain was carried out in a study of cytomegalovirus exposure and HLA in healthy donors. The PCR ran on 60 Vbeta and 13 Jbeta primers. Generated by immunoSEQ multiplex PCR, the TCRdb table keeps only in-frame clones and is missing some. The data hold more than 200,000 clones, with roughly 79% observed a single time. CDR3 size: 17 residues. J gave up 4 bases and V 5 bases, and 12 bases lay outside the gene matches. Germline values: CDR1 SGHRS, CDR2 YFSETQ. J is TRBJ2-2 and V is TRBV5-1; 9 bases map to TRBD1. The specimen sequenced was PBMCs. This TCR was recovered from a male donor in good health and CMV-seronegative. CDR3 loop: CASSPSNRGRGTGELFF. DNA of the CDR3: TGCGCCAGCAGTCCAAGCAACAGGGGGCGCGGCACCGGGGAGCTGTTTTTT.